These 6 T cell receptor beta chains came from one sample sequenced in a study of cytomegalovirus exposure and HLA in healthy donors. With 60 Vbeta and 13 Jbeta primers, the PCR was carried out. Sequencing used immunoSEQ multiplex PCR; TCRdb keeps in-frame clones, though not all of them. The sample lists some 160,000 clones, approximately 9% occurring once. The sequenced sample was PBMCs. Receptors were obtained from a male donor in good health and CMV-seronegative.

This clone was counted between two and nine times. The rearrangement joins TRBV5-1 to TRBJ1-1, with D perhaps matching TRBD1 (5 bases). The germline V gene encodes CDR1 SGHRS and CDR2 YFSETQ. The CDR3 runs to 14 residues. The ends were cut back, 3 bases at V and 1 base at J, with 10 bases in the middle. CDR3 coding DNA: TGCGCCAGCAGCTGGGGCAGCGCGAACACTGAAGCTTTCTTT. Amino acid sequence: CASSWGSANTEAFF.

This clone was seen a few times. The chain joins TRBV29-1 to TRBJ2-3, with a tentative D call TRBD2 (5 bases). V gave up 7 bases and J gave up 2 bases, with 13 bases separating them. CDR3 length: 13 residues. The germline gives CDR1 SQVTM, CDR2 ANQGSEA. CDR3 loop: CSALGLHTDTQYF. The CDR3 coding sequence is TGCAGCGCCCTCGGACTCCACACAGATACGCAGTATTTT.

The CDR3 bases are TGCGCCAGCAGCCAGGACCGGGACTCTTTTGGGCACACCATATATTTT. Translation gives CASSQDRDSFGHTIYF. This chain links TRBV4-3 with TRBJ1-3, with D possibly TRBD1 on 5 matching bases. The CDR3 runs to 16 residues. Trimming took 3 bases from V and 8 from J, leaving 20 bases between them. Germline CDR1 and CDR2: LGHNA and YSLEER.

This clone was found a few times. CDR3 DNA sequence: TGTGCCAGCAGGCCGCCGGGACAGGGGTTAGTCGTGAACACCGGGGAGCTGTTTTTT. Translating gives CASRPPGQGLVVNTGELFF. The V gene is TRBV7-3, the J gene TRBJ2-2; 10 nucleotides match TRBD1. V lost 6 bases and J lost 1; bases outside the gene matches: 14. The CDR3 loop spans 19 amino acids. Germline V lookup: CDR1 SGHTA, CDR2 FQGTGA.

This clone was observed a handful of times. The CDR3 coding sequence is TGTGCCAGCAGCTTGGCAGGGAGGGGAGGAACTGAAGCTTTCTTT. Protein sequence: CASSLAGRGGTEAFF. The gene calls are TRBV11-2 and TRBJ1-1; weak D call: TRBD1 (5 bases). The V end lost 3 bases, the J end lost 5 bases, and 16 bases lay between the germline ends. The CDR3 is 15 residues long. Per the germline V gene, CDR1 is SGHAT and CDR2 is FQNNGV.

This clone came up a few times. The CDR3 region is CASRTTGGDETQYF. In DNA form, the CDR3 reads TGTGCCAGCAGAACCACAGGGGGCGATGAGACCCAGTACTTC. The chain joins TRBV28 to TRBJ2-5; 9 positions agree with TRBD1. The CDR3 has 14 residues. The trim removed 6 bases at V and 5 bases at J, leaving 7 bases unmatched. Germline assignment: CDR1 MDHEN and CDR2 SYDVKM.